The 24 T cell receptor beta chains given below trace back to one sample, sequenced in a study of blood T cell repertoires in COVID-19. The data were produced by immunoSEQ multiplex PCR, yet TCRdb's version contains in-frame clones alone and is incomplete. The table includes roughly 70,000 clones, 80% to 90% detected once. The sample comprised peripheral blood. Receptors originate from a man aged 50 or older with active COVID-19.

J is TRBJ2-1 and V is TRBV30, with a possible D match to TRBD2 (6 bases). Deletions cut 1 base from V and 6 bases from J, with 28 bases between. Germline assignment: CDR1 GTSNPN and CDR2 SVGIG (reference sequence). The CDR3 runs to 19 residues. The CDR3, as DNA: TGTGCCTGGAGTGATTCCCGTTTAAGAGCTAGCGATAAAGGCAATGAGCAGTTCTTC. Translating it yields CAWSDSRLRASDKGNEQFF.

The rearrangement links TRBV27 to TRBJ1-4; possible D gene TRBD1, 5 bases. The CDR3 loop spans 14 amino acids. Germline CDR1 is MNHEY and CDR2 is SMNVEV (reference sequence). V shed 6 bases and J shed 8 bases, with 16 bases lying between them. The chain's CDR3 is CASSRTWTSEKLFF. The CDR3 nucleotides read TGTGCCAGCAGCCGAACCTGGACATCAGAAAAACTGTTTTTT.

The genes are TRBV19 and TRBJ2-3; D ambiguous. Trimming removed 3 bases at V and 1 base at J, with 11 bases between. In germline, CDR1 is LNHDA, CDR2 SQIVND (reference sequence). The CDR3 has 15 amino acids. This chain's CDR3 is CASSMAPRGTDTQYF. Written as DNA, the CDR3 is TGTGCCAGTAGTATGGCCCCACGGGGCACAGATACGCAGTATTTT.

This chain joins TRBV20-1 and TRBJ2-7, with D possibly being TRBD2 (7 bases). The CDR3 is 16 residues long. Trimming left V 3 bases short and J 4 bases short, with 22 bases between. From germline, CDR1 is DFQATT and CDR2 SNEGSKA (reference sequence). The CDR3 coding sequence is TGCAGTGCTAGTTTCAGGGGAGGGGTACGGGGGTACGAGCAGTACTTC. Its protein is CSASFRGGVRGYEQYF.

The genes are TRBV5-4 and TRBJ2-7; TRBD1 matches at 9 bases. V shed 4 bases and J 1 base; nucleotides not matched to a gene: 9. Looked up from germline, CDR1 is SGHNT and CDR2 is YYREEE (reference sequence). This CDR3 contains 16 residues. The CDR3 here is CASSPGTGTASYEQYF. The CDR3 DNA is TGTGCCAGCAGCCCCGGGACAGGGACTGCTTCCTACGAGCAGTACTTC.

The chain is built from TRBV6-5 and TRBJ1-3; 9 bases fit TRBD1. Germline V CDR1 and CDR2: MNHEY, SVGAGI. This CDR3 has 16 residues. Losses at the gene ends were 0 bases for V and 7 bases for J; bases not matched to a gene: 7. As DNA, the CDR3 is TGTGCCAGCAGTTACTCCCGGACAGGGGTGAGGAACACCATATATTTT. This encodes CASSYSRTGVRNTIYF.

The CDR3 sequence: CATYDRDGANVLTF. DNA of the CDR3: TGTGCCACATACGACAGGGATGGGGCCAACGTCCTGACTTTC. The rearrangement links TRBV13 to TRBJ2-6; 7 positions agree with TRBD1. The CDR3 consists of 14 residues. The germline gives CDR1 PRHDT, CDR2 FYEKMQ (reference sequence). The V segment lost 10 bases and the J segment 3 bases; nucleotides outside the gene matches: 6. The entire variable domain, with the rest obtained from reference TRBV13 and TRBJ2-6, is as follows: AAGVIQSPRHLIKEKRETATLKCYPIPRHDTVYWYQQGPGQDPQFLISFYEKMQSDKGSIPDRFSAQQFSDYHSELNMSSLELGDSALYFCATYDRDGANVLTFGAGSRLTVL.

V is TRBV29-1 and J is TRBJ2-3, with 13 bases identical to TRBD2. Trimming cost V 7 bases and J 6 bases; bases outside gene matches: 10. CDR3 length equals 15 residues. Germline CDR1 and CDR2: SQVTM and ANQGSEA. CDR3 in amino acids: CSARTSGSNSDTQYF. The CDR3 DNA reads TGCAGCGCCAGGACTAGCGGGAGTAATTCGGATACGCAGTATTTT.

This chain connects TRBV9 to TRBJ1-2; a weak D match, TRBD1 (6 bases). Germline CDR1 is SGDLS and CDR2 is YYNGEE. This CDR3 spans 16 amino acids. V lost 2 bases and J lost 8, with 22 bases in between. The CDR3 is CASSVAPGVGVGGYTF. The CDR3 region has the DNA TGTGCCAGCAGCGTCGCTCCAGGGGTGGGGGTAGGAGGCTACACCTTC. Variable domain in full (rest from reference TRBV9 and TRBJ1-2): DSGVTQTPKHLITATGQRVTLRCSPRSGDLSVYWYQQSLDQGLQFLIQYYNGEERAKGNILERFSAQQFPDLHSELNLSSLELGDSALYFCASSVAPGVGVGGYTFGSGTRLTVV.

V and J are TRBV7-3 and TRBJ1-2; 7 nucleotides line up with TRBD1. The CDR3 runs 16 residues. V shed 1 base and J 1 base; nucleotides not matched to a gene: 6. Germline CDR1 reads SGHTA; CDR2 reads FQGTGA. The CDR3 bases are TGTGCCAGCAGCTTAATTGGAGGGGGCAGTAACTATGGCTACACCTTC. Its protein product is CASSLIGGGSNYGYTF.

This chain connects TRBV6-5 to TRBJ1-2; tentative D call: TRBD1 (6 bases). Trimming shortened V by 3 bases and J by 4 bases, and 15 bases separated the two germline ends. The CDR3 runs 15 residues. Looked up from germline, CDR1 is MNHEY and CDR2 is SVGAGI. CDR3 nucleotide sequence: TGTGCCAGCAGTTATTCTCATCAGGGGCTCTATGGCTACACCTTC. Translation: CASSYSHQGLYGYTF.

The CDR3: CSASPGTGTAQPQHF. The DNA for the CDR3 is TGCAGTGCTAGTCCGGGGACAGGGACGGCTCAGCCCCAGCATTTT. The rearrangement joins TRBV20-1 to TRBJ1-5; 9 bases fit TRBD1. The CDR3 loop spans 15 amino acids. V shed 3 bases and J 6 bases; nucleotides not matched to a gene: 9. The V gene's germline CDR1 is DFQATT and CDR2 SNEGSKA (reference sequence).

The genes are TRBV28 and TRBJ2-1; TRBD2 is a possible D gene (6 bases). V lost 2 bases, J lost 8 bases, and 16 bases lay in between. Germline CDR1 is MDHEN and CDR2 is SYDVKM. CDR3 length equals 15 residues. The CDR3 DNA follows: TGTGCCAGCAGTTTAACGGGAGCGGATCGCGATGAGCAGTTCTTC. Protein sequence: CASSLTGADRDEQFF.

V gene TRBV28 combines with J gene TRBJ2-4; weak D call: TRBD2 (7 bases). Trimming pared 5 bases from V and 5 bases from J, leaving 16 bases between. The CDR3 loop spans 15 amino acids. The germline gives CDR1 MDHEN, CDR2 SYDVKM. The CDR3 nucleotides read TGTGCCAGCAGTCCCCTGGGCGGGGGCCAAAACATTCAGTACTTC. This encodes CASSPLGGGQNIQYF.

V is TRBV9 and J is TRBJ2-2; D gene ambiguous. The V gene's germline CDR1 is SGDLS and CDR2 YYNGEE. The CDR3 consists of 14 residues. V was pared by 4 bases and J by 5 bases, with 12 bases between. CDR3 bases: TGTGCCAGCAGCCCTATTCGGGTTACCGGGGAGCTGTTTTTT. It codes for CASSPIRVTGELFF.

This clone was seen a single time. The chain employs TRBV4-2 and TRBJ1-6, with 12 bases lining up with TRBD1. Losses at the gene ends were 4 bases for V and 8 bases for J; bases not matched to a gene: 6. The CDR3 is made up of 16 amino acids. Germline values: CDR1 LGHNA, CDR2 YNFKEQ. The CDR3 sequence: CASSPRDRGQDSPLHF. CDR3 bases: TGTGCCAGCAGCCCCCGGGACAGGGGGCAGGATTCACCCCTCCACTTT.

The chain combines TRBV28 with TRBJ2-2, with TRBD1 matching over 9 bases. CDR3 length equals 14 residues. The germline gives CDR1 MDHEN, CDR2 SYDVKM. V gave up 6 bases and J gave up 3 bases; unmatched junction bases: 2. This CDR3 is CASRGQGHTGELFF. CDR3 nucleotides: TGTGCCAGCAGGGGACAGGGTCACACCGGGGAGCTGTTTTTT. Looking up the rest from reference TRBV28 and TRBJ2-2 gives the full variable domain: DVKVTQSSRYLVKRTGEKVFLECVQDMDHENMFWYRQDPGLGLRLIYFSYDVKMKEKGDIPEGYSVSREKKERFSLILESASTNQTSMYLCASRGQGHTGELFFGEGSRLTVL.

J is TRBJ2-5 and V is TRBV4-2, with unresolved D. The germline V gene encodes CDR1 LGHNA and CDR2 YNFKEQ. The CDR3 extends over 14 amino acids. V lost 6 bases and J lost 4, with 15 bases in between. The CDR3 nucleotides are TGTGCCAGCAGAAGTCCACTCCCGCTAGAGACCCAGTACTTC. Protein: CASRSPLPLETQYF.

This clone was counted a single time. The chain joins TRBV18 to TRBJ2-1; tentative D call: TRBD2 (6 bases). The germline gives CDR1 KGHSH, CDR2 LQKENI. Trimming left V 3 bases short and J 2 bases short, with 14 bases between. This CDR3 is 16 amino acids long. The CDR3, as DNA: TGTGCCAGCTCACCTGCAACCGGGGGTACCTACAATGAGCAGTTCTTC. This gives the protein CASSPATGGTYNEQFF.

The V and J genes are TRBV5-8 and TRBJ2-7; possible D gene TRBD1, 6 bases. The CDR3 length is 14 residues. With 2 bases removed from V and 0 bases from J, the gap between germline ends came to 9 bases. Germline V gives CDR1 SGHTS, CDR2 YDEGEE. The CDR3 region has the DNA TGTGCCAGCAGCTTTTGGGACAACTCCTACGAGCAGTACTTC. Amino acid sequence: CASSFWDNSYEQYF.

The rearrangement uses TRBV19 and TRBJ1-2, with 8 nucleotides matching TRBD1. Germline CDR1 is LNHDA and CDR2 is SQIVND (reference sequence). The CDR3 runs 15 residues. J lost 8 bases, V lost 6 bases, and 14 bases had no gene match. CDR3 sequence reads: CASRQVGTGSFGYTF. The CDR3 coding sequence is TGTGCCAGTAGACAGGTTGGGACAGGATCTTTCGGCTACACCTTC.

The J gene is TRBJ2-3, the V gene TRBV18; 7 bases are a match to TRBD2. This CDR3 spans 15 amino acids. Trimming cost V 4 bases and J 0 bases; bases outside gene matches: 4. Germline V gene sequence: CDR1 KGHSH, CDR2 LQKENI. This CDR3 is CASSRSGLSTDTQYF. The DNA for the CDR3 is TGTGCCAGCTCACGTAGCGGGCTTAGCACAGATACGCAGTATTTT.

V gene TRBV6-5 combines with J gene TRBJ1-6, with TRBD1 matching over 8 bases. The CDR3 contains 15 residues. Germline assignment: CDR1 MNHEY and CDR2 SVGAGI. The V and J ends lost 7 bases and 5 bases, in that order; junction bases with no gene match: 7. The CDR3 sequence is CASKGQGGDNSPLHF. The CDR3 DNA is TGTGCCAGCAAAGGACAGGGAGGGGATAATTCACCCCTCCACTTT.

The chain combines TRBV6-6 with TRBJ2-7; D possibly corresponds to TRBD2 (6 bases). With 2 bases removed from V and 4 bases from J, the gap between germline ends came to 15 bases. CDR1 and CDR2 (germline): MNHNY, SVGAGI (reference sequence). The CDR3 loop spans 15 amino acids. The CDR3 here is CASSYQSDYRYEQYF. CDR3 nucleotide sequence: TGTGCCAGCAGTTACCAATCGGACTATCGATACGAGCAGTACTTC.